A single sample is the source of the 27 T cell receptor beta chains below, sequenced in a study of cytomegalovirus exposure and HLA in healthy donors. PCR used 60 Vbeta primers and 13 Jbeta primers. The data were produced by immunoSEQ multiplex PCR, yet TCRdb's version contains in-frame clones alone and is incomplete. The repertoire includes around 100,000 clones, around 10% of them detected once, and 5.8% sits in the top ten. Sequenced sample: PBMCs. The receptors stem from a man aged 40-49 years in good health and CMV-seropositive.

This clone was detected a few times. This rearrangement joins TRBV6-1 to TRBJ2-5, with no clear D. CDR1 and CDR2 from the germline V gene are MNHNS and SASEGT. The CDR3 length is 12 residues. The V gene lost 8 bases and the J gene lost 2 bases, with 9 bases spanning the gap. DNA of the CDR3: TGTGCCAGCGTGGCAGGACAAGAGACCCAGTACTTC. It codes for CASVAGQETQYF.

The chain links TRBV10-3 to TRBJ2-1, with D unclear. CDR3 length equals 11 residues. Trimming removed 6 bases at V and 5 bases at J, with 5 bases between. Looked up from germline, CDR1 is ENHRY and CDR2 is SYGVKD. Here the CDR3 reads CAISQNNEQFF. Written as DNA, the CDR3 is TGTGCCATCAGCCAAAACAATGAGCAGTTCTTC.

This clone was counted a few times. The chain links TRBV9 to TRBJ2-2; 14 positions agree with TRBD2. In germline, CDR1 is SGDLS, CDR2 YYNGEE. This CDR3 region has 18 residues. The ends lost 4 bases at V and 1 base at J; junction bases unmatched: 6. Here the CDR3 reads CASSPHGTSGGNTGELFF. CDR3 DNA sequence: TGTGCCAGCAGCCCCCATGGGACTAGCGGGGGGAACACCGGGGAGCTGTTTTTT.

A few counts support this clone. The rearrangement joins TRBV7-2 to TRBJ2-7; 11 nucleotides match TRBD1. CDR1 is SGHTA, CDR2 FQGNSA, per germline. The CDR3 loop spans 15 amino acids. The V gene end was trimmed by 6 bases and the J gene end by 0 bases; junction bases not matched to a gene: 4. CDR3 sequence reads: CASSLGQGGSYEQYF. Written as DNA, the CDR3 is TGTGCCAGCAGTTTGGGACAGGGGGGCTCCTACGAGCAGTACTTC.

This clone turned up a few times. This chain links TRBV5-1 with TRBJ2-2, with D perhaps TRBD1 (5 bases). Trimming stripped 0 bases from V and 7 bases from J, with 13 bases between. Looked up from germline, CDR1 is SGHRS and CDR2 is YFSETQ. This CDR3 spans 15 amino acids. CDR3 sequence reads: CASSLAEGAGGELFF. The CDR3 DNA reads as TGCGCCAGCAGCTTGGCCGAAGGGGCCGGCGGGGAGCTGTTTTTT. The variable domain in full, completed from reference TRBV5-1 and TRBJ2-2, reads KAGVTQTPRYLIKTRGQQVTLSCSPISGHRSVSWYQQTPGQGLQFLFEYFSETQRNKGNFPGRFSGRQFSNSRSEMNVSTLELGDSALYLCASSLAEGAGGELFFGEGSRLTVL.

This chain joins TRBV20-1 and TRBJ2-1; D gene uncertain. Germline CDR1 reads DFQATT; CDR2 reads SNEGSKA (reference sequence). This CDR3 contains 10 residues. The V end was cut by 3 bases, the J end by 8 bases, with 5 bases between. CDR3 sequence: CSASEYEQFF. DNA of the CDR3: TGCAGTGCTAGCGAGTATGAGCAGTTCTTC.

As for this clone: A junction boundary mismatches the germline segment, possibly from a read error. This chain joins TRBV7-7 and TRBJ2-1, with 9 bases that match TRBD2. Germline lookup yields CDR1 SSHAT and CDR2 FNYEAQ (reference sequence). This CDR3 has 14 amino acids. The CDR3 protein is CASSPRLADNEQFF. CDR3 coding DNA: TGTGCTAGCAGCCCCAGACTAGCGGACAATGAGCAGTTCTTC. The full variable domain, with the rest looked up from reference TRBV7-7 and TRBJ2-1, is GAGVSQSPRYKVTKRGQDVTLRCDPISSHATLYWYQQALGQGPEFLTYFNYEAQPDKSGLPSDRFSAERPEGSISTLTIQRTEQRDSAMYRCASSPRLADNEQFFGPGTRLTVL.

The sample holds a few counts of this clone. CDR3 in DNA: TGTGCCAGCAGTTTTCAGGGACTAGTCGGGTGGTCAGATACGCAGTATTTT. It is translated as CASSFQGLVGWSDTQYF. This rearrangement joins TRBV27 to TRBJ2-3; TRBD2 matches at 8 bases. V was clipped by 3 bases and J by 4 bases; unmatched bases: 12. Germline CDR1 is MNHEY and CDR2 is SMNVEV (reference sequence). CDR3 length: 17 amino acids.

A word on this clone: No conserved phenylalanine or tryptophan ends this CDR3, so it is likely a read error. The CDR3 loop reads CASRGTDNLYQPQHV. DNA for the CDR3: TGTGCCAGCAGGGGGACTGACAACCTTTATCAGCCCCAGCATGTT. V is TRBV2 and J is TRBJ1-5; tentatively, D is TRBD1 (5 bases). Germline lookup yields CDR1 SNHLY and CDR2 FYNNEI. Deletions cut 6 bases from V and 5 bases from J, with 17 bases between. The CDR3 spans 15 residues.

This chain uses TRBV6-1 with TRBJ2-5, with 7 bases that match TRBD1. The J call may be mistaken, given a closer DNA end match to TRBJ2-7. The CDR3 extends over 17 amino acids. Germline V CDR1 and CDR2: MNHNS, SASEGT. The CDR3 DNA reads TGTGCCAGCAGTGATCCACAGGGGTCTTCCCTCTCCTACGAGCAGTACTTC. Amino acid sequence: CASSDPQGSSLSYEQYF.

This clone was counted a few times. V gene TRBV9 combines with J gene TRBJ1-4; D perhaps matches TRBD1 (6 bases). The CDR3 consists of 15 residues. Germline V lookup: CDR1 SGDLS, CDR2 YYNGEE. The ends were cut back, 3 bases at V and 2 bases at J, with 11 bases in the middle. CDR3 loop: CASSAGASTNEKLFF. In DNA, the CDR3 is TGTGCCAGCAGCGCAGGGGCCAGTACTAATGAAAAACTGTTTTTT.

This clone was found a few times. V is TRBV7-8 and J is TRBJ2-7; D unclear. The CDR3 has 12 amino acids. From germline, CDR1 is SGHVS and CDR2 FQNEAQ. V gave up 4 bases and J gave up 6 bases, with 10 bases separating them. CDR3 in amino acids: CASSSRWAEQYF. DNA for the CDR3: TGTGCCAGCAGCTCCAGGTGGGCCGAGCAGTACTTC.

This clone was observed a handful of times. V is TRBV6-6 and J is TRBJ2-7; D is possibly TRBD1 (6 bases). CDR3 length equals 16 residues. Germline V CDR1 and CDR2: MNHNY, SVGAGI (reference sequence). Trimming stripped 0 bases from V and 0 bases from J, with 12 bases between. This chain's CDR3 is CASSYSATGISYEQYF. For the CDR3, the DNA is TGTGCCAGCAGTTACTCGGCAACAGGGATCTCCTACGAGCAGTACTTC.

A single count supports this clone. The chain joins TRBV5-4 to TRBJ2-7; the match to TRBD2 covers 12 bases. Germline CDR1 SGHNT, CDR2 YYREEE (reference sequence). The CDR3 runs 16 residues. The V gene end was trimmed by 4 bases and the J gene end by 3 bases; junction bases not matched to a gene: 8. CDR3 sequence: CASSNPSGRASYEQYF. CDR3 nucleotide sequence: TGTGCCAGCAGCAACCCTAGCGGGAGGGCCAGCTACGAGCAGTACTTC. Full variable domain (rest looked up from reference TRBV5-4 and TRBJ2-7): ETGVTQSPTHLIKTRGQQVTLRCSSQSGHNTVSWYQQALGQGPQFIFQYYREEENGRGNFPPRFSGLQFPNYSSELNVNALELDDSALYLCASSNPSGRASYEQYFGPGTRLTVT.

This clone occurred a few times. This rearrangement joins TRBV9 to TRBJ2-7; no firm D call. The CDR3 length is 15 residues. Germline values: CDR1 SGDLS, CDR2 YYNGEE. Deletions cut 0 bases from V and 2 bases from J, with 12 bases between. Written as DNA, the CDR3 is TGTGCCAGCAGCGTAGGAGGCTCCTATCCCTACGAGCAGTACTTC. Its translation: CASSVGGSYPYEQYF.

The chain combines TRBV27 with TRBJ1-1, with D maybe TRBD1 (6 bases). This CDR3 has 15 amino acids. Germline CDR1 is MNHEY and CDR2 is SMNVEV (reference sequence). V was cut by 2 bases and J by 5 bases, with 15 bases left in between. The CDR3 bases are TGTGCCAGCAGTTTAATCACAGGGAGGGGTACTGAAGCTTTCTTT. Translation gives CASSLITGRGTEAFF.

This chain links TRBV28 with TRBJ2-1; 11 bases fit TRBD2. The CDR3 runs to 15 residues. Germline V gene data show CDR1 as MDHEN and CDR2 as SYDVKM. Losses at the gene ends were 5 bases for V and 5 bases for J; bases not matched to a gene: 5. The CDR3, as DNA: TGTGCCAGCAGTAGACTAGCGGGGAAAAACAATGAGCAGTTCTTC. Its protein product is CASSRLAGKNNEQFF.

The chain links TRBV7-8 to TRBJ1-1; 7 positions match TRBD1. Looked up from germline, CDR1 is SGHVS and CDR2 is FQNEAQ. J gave up 4 bases and V 3 bases, and 5 bases lay outside the gene matches. CDR3 length equals 14 residues. CDR3 loop: CASSFRQGGTEAFF. CDR3 sequence (DNA): TGTGCCAGCAGCTTTCGACAGGGAGGCACTGAAGCTTTCTTT.

This clone was seen only a few times. CDR3 coding DNA: TGTGCCAGCAGCTTTGGGGGGGCCGGCGGCTACACCTTC. This encodes CASSFGGAGGYTF. This chain joins TRBV5-4 and TRBJ1-2; tentative D call: TRBD1 (6 bases). Trimming cost V 2 bases and J 8 bases, with 13 bases left between them. There are 13 residues in the CDR3. CDR1 and CDR2 from the germline V gene are SGHNT and YYREEE (reference sequence).

This clone was counted only a few times. The genes are TRBV4-1 and TRBJ2-1; TRBD1 is a possible D gene (6 bases). The CDR3 sequence is 15 residues long. The germline gives CDR1 MGHRA, CDR2 YSYEKL. V lost 1 base and J lost 4, with 11 bases in between. CDR3 nucleotides: TGCGCCAGCAGCCAAGCACAGGGAACTTACAATGAGCAGTTCTTC. This encodes CASSQAQGTYNEQFF.

The chain employs TRBV30 and TRBJ2-1; TRBD2 matches at 9 bases. The CDR3 totals 16 residues. Losses at the gene ends were 6 bases for V and 5 bases for J; bases not matched to a gene: 14. Germline CDR1 reads GTSNPN; CDR2 reads SVGIG (reference sequence). CDR3 sequence reads: CACPSGENFLNNEQFF. The CDR3, as DNA: TGTGCCTGCCCTAGCGGGGAGAACTTCCTAAACAATGAGCAGTTCTTC.

J is TRBJ1-5 and V is TRBV6-1; 7 bases align to TRBD1. V shed 4 bases and J 1 base; nucleotides not matched to a gene: 10. CDR3 length: 17 amino acids. CDR1 MNHNS and CDR2 SASEGT come from the germline V gene. This CDR3 is CASSGFGQDSSNQPQHF. DNA of the CDR3: TGTGCCAGCAGTGGTTTCGGACAGGACAGCAGCAATCAGCCCCAGCATTTT.

On this clone itself: One junction end disagrees with the germline gene, perhaps due to a read error. This chain joins TRBV7-9 and TRBJ2-5; 12 positions agree with TRBD2. The CDR3 consists of 16 residues. CDR1 is SEHNR and CDR2 is FQNEAQ in the germline V gene (reference sequence). The CDR3 spells CASSFSGLAGFENQYF. CDR3 nucleotide sequence: TGTGCCAGCAGCTTCTCGGGACTAGCGGGTTTTGAGAACCAGTACTTC.

This clone was detected only a few times. This chain connects TRBV5-1 to TRBJ2-1; 9 bases align to TRBD2. CDR1 and CDR2 from the germline V gene are SGHRS and YFSETQ. J lost 7 bases, V lost 4 bases, and 6 bases had no gene match. This CDR3 contains 14 residues. CDR3 sequence (DNA): TGCGCCAGCAGCCAAGGGACTAGCTCTAATGAGCAGTTCTTC. Protein: CASSQGTSSNEQFF.

This clone was found a few times. The V gene is TRBV18, the J gene TRBJ2-5; D gene uncertain. CDR1 KGHSH and CDR2 LQKENI come from the germline V gene. V was clipped by 3 bases and J by 5 bases, with 7 bases between them. The CDR3 consists of 12 residues. The CDR3 loop is CASSPVGETQYF. The CDR3 nucleotides are TGTGCCAGCTCACCGGTCGGGGAGACCCAGTACTTC.

The V call is TRBV11-3, the J call TRBJ2-3; possible D gene TRBD2, 6 bases. In germline, CDR1 is SGHNT, CDR2 YENEEA. The CDR3 is made up of 17 amino acids. V was shortened by 3 bases and J by 1 base, with 17 bases between the two germline ends. The CDR3 protein is CASSFRTQRVGTDTQYF. The CDR3 nucleotides are TGTGCCAGCAGCTTCCGGACTCAGCGGGTGGGCACAGATACGCAGTATTTT.

This clone was found a few times. J is TRBJ2-7 and V is TRBV29-1; D not resolved. The CDR3 length is 11 residues. Trimming removed 2 bases from V and 3 bases from J, with 5 bases in between. Germline V gives CDR1 SQVTM, CDR2 ANQGSEA. CDR3 region: CSVELFYEQYF. In DNA form, the CDR3 reads TGCAGCGTTGAATTATTCTACGAGCAGTACTTC.